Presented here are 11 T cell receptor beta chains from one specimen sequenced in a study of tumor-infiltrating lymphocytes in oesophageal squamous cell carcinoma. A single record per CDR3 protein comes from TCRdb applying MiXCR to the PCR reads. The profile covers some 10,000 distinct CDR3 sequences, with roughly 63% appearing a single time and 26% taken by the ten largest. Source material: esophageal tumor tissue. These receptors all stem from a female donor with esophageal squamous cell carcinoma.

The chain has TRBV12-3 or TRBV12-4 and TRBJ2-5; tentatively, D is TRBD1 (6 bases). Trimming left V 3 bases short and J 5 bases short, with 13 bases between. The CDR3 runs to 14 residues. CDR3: CASSLRQGMETQYF. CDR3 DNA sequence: TGTGCCAGCAGTTTGAGGCAGGGGATGGAGACCCAGTACTTC.

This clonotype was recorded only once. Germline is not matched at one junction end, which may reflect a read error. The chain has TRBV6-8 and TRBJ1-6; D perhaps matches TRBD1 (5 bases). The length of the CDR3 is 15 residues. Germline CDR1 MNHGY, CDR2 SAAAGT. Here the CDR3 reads CASSYSAGLNSPLHF. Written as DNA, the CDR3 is TGTGCCAGCAGTTACTCGGCAGGGCTTAATTCACCCCTCCACTTC.

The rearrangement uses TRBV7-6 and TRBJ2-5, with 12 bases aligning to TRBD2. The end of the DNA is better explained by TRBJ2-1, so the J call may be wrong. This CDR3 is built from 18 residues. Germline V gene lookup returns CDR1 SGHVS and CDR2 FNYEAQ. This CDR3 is CASSLVWLAGGHRHEQFF. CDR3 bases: TGTGCCAGCAGCTTAGTGTGGCTAGCGGGAGGGCACAGGCATGAGCAGTTCTTC.

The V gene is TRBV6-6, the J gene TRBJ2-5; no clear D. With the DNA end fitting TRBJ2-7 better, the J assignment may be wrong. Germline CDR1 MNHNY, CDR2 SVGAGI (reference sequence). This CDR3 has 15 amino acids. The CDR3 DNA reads TGTGCCAGCAGTTACACGGACGGATCTCCCTACGAGCAGTACTTC. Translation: CASSYTDGSPYEQYF.

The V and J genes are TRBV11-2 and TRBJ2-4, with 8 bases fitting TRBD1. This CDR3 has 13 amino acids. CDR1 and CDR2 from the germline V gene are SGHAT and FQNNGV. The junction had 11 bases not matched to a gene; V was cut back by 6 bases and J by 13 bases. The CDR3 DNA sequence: TGTGCCAGCAGTCTCGGACAGGGTGATACGCAGTACTTC. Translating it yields CASSLGQGDTQYF.

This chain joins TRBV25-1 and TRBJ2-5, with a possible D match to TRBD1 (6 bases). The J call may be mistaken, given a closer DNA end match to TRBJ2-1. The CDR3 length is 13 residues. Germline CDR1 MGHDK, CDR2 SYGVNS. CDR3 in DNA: TGTGCCAGCAGTGTCCAGGGGTTCAATGAGCAGTTCTTC. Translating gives CASSVQGFNEQFF.

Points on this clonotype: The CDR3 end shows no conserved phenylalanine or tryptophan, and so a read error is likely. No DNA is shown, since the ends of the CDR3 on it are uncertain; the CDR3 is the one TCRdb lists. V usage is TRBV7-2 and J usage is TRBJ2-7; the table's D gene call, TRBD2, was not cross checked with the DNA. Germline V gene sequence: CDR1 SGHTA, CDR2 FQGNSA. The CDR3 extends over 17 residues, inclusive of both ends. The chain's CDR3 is CASSLVKGSYNEQFFGA.

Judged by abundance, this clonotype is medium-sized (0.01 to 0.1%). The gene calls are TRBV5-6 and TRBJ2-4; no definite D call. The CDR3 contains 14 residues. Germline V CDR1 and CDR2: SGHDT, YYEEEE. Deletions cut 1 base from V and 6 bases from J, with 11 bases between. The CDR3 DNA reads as TGTGCCAGCAGCTTGACGGGTTGGGGAAACATTCAGTACTTC. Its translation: CASSLTGWGNIQYF.

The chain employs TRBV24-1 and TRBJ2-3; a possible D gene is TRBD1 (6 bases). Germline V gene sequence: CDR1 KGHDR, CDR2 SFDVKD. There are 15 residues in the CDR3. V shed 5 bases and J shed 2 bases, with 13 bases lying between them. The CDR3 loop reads CATSAPQGHTDTQYF. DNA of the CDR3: TGTGCCACCAGTGCCCCCCAGGGGCACACAGATACGCAGTATTTT.

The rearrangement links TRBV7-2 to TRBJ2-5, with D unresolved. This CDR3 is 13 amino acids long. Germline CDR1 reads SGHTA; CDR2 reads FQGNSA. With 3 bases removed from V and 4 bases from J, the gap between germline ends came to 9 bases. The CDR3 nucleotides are TGTGCCAGCAGCTTCGGCGATCCAGAGACCCAGTACTTC. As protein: CASSFGDPETQYF.

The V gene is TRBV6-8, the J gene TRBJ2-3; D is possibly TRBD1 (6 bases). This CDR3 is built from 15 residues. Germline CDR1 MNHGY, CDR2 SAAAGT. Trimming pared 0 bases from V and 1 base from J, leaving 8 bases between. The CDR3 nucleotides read TGTGCCAGCAGTTACTCGAACAGGGGCACAGATACGCAGTATTTT. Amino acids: CASSYSNRGTDTQYF.